This is a list of T cell receptor beta chains from one sample in a study of control samples from healthy donors and cancer patients. Here immunoSEQ multiplex PCR was the method, and the copy in TCRdb shows in-frame clones only, minus some. The table shows over 150,000 clones, with around 95% occurring only once. Sequencing used blood. The receptors come from a man aged 35 to 55 in good health. The CDR3 runs from the conserved cysteine through the conserved F or W. D genes are given only for firm matches. Not every row has a clone size; where given, it reads once, few, many or a size class.

>.|TRBV6-5|TRBJ2-6|TRBD2
CASSRGGTGANVLTF
TGTGCCAGCAGCCGGGGGGGGACTGGGGCCAACGTCCTGACTTTC
>.|TRBV19|TRBJ1-3|.
CASSLTMTGSRNTIYF
TGTGCCAGTAGCTTGACCATGACAGGCAGTCGAAACACCATATATTTT
>.|TRBV21-1|TRBJ2-1|.
CASSCGRGYYNEQFF
TGTGCCAGCAGCTGCGGGAGGGGCTACTACAATGAGCAGTTCTTC
>.|TRBV19|TRBJ1-1|.
CASSAGVTEAFF
TGTGCCAGTTCCGCGGGGGTGACTGAAGCTTTCTTT
>.|TRBV4-1|TRBJ2-7|.
CASSQAATTGYEQYF
TGCGCCAGCAGCCAAGCGGCGACTACGGGTTACGAGCAGTACTTC
>.|TRBV4-2|TRBJ1-4|.
CASSQDPRGSTNEKLFF
TGTGCCAGCAGCCAGGACCCCCGAGGGTCAACTAATGAAAAACTGTTTTTT
>.|TRBV6-5|TRBJ1-5|.
CASSPRSNQPQHF
TGTGCCAGCAGTCCCCGCAGCAATCAGCCCCAGCATTTT
>.|TRBV11-3|TRBJ1-1|.
CASSLDANTEAFF
TGTGCCAGCAGCTTAGACGCCAACACTGAAGCTTTCTTT
>.|TRBV6-5|TRBJ1-1|.
CASSSHGRTNTEAFF
TGTGCCAGCAGTTCCCACGGACGGACGAACACTGAAGCTTTCTTT
>.|TRBV5-4|TRBJ1-4|.
CASSLEPRGKLFF
TGTGCCAGCAGCTTGGAGCCGCGAGGAAAACTGTTTTTT
>.|TRBV2|TRBJ2-7|.
CASSRGFDEQYF
TGTGCCAGCAGCAGGGGATTTGACGAGCAGTACTTC
>.|TRBV19|TRBJ1-1|.
CASSPSGGLQTFF
TGTGCCAGTAGTCCATCGGGGGGCCTTCAAACTTTCTTT
>once|TRBV29-1|TRBJ1-1|.
CSVQGGPRMDVNTEAFF
TGCAGCGTTCAAGGTGGCCCCCGGATGGACGTTAACACTGAAGCTTTCTTT
>.|TRBV9|TRBJ1-4|.
CASSVGPVATNEKLFF
TGTGCCAGCAGCGTTGGACCAGTCGCAACTAATGAAAAACTGTTTTTT
>.|TRBV11-2|TRBJ1-1|.
CASSLGEAFF
TGTGCCAGCAGCTTAGGTGAAGCTTTCTTT
>.|TRBV28|TRBJ2-1|.
CASSTDRRPINEQFF
TGTGCCAGCAGTACCGACAGGCGACCGATCAATGAGCAGTTCTTC
>.|TRBV5-1|TRBJ2-7|.
CASSFTGQGGDEQYF
TGCGCCAGCAGCTTTACCGGGCAGGGGGGCGACGAGCAGTACTTC
>.|TRBV28|TRBJ1-5|.
CASSLRGSNQPQHF
TGTGCCAGCAGTTTACGGGGGAGCAATCAGCCCCAGCATTTT
>.|TRBV11-2|TRBJ2-3|TRBD2
CASTEAGGDTDTQYF
TGTGCCAGCACCGAAGCGGGGGGAGACACAGATACGCAGTATTTT
>.|TRBV13|TRBJ1-1|.
CASSPRGEGTEAFF
TGTGCCAGCAGCCCTAGGGGTGAGGGCACTGAAGCTTTCTTT
>.|TRBV7-2|TRBJ1-5|.
CASSHKASGGAQPQHF
TGTGCCAGCAGCCATAAGGCGTCCGGGGGGGCTCAGCCCCAGCATTTT